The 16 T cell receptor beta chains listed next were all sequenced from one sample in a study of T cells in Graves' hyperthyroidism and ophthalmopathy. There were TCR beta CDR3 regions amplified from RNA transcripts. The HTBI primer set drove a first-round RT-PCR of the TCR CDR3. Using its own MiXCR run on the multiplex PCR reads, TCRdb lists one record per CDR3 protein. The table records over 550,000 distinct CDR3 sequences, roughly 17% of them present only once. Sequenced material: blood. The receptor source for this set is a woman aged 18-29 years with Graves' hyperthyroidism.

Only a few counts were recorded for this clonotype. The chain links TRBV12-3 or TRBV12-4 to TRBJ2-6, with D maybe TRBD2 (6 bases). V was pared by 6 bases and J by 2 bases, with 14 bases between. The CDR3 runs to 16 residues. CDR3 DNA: TGTGCCAGCAGACCTGGAGGGCAGGCTGGGGCCAACGTCCTGACTTTC. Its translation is CASRPGGQAGANVLTF.

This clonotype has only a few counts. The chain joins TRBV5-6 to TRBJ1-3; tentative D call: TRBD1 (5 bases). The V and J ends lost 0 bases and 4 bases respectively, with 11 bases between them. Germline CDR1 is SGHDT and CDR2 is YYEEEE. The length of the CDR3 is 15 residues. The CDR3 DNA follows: TGTGCCAGCAGCTTGGGCAGGGTCCCCGGAAACACCATATATTTT. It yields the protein CASSLGRVPGNTIYF.

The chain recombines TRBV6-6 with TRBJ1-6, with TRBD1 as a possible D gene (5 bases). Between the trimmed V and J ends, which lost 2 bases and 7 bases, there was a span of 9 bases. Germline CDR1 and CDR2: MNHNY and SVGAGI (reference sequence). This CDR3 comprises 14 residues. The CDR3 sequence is CASSYQGENSPLHF. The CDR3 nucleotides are TGTGCCAGCAGTTACCAGGGCGAGAATTCACCCCTCCACTTT.

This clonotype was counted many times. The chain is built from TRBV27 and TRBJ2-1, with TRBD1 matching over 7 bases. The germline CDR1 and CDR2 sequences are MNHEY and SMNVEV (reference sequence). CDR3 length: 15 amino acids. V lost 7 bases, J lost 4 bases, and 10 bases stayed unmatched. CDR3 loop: CASTPRQGTYNEQFF. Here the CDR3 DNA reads TGTGCCAGCACCCCTCGACAGGGCACATACAATGAGCAGTTCTTC.

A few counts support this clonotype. CDR3 in amino acids: CASSQVQGGEAFF. The CDR3 DNA reads TGCGCCAGCAGCCAGGTACAGGGGGGTGAAGCTTTCTTT. V usage is TRBV4-3 and J usage is TRBJ1-1, with 8 bases that match TRBD1. In germline, CDR1 is LGHNA, CDR2 YSLEER. After removal of 3 bases from V and 7 bases from J, the junction contained 4 bases not matched to a gene. The CDR3 spans 13 residues.

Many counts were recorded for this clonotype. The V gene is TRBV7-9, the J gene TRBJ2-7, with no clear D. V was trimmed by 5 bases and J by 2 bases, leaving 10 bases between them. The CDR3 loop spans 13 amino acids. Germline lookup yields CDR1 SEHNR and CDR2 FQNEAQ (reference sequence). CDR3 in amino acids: CASSPDLTYEQYF. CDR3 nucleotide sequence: TGTGCCAGCAGCCCCGACCTGACCTACGAGCAGTACTTC.

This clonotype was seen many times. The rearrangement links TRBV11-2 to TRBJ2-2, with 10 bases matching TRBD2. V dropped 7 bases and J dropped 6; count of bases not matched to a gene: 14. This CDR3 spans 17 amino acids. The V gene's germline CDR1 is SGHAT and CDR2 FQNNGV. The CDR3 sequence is CASTSPSGGAEPGELFF. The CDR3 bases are TGTGCCAGCACCTCGCCCAGCGGGGGGGCCGAGCCCGGGGAGCTGTTTTTT.

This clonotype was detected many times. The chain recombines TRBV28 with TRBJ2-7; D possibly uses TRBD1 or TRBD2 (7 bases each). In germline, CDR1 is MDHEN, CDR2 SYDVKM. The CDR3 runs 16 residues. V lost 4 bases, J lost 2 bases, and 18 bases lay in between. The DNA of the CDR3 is TGTGCCAGCAGTTCCCCTCAGGGGGGGTGGCCCTACGAGCAGTACTTC. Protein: CASSSPQGGWPYEQYF.

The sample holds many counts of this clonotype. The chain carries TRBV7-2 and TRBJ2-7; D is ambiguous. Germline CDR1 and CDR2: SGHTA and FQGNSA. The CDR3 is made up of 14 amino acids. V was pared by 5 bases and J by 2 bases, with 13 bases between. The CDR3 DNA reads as TGTGCCAGCAGCCCACCTAGAGACCCCTACGAGCAGTACTTC. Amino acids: CASSPPRDPYEQYF.

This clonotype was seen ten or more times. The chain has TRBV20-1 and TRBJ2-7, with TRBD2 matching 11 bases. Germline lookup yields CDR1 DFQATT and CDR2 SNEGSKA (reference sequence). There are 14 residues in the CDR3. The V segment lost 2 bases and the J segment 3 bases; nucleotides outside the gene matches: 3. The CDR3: CSARTTSGSYEQYF. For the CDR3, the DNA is TGCAGTGCTAGAACTACTAGCGGGAGCTACGAGCAGTACTTC.

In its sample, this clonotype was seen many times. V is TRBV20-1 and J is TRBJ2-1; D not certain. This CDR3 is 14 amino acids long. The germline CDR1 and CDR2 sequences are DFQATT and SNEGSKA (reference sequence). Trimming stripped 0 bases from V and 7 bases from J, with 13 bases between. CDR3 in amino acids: CSARDWPTKNEQFF. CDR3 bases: TGCAGTGCTAGAGATTGGCCCACTAAGAATGAGCAGTTCTTC.

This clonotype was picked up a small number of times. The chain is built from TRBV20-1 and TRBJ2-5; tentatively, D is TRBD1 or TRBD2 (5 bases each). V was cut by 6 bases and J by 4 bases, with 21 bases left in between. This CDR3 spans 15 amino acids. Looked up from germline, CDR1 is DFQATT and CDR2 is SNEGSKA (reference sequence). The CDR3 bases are TGCAGTGCCGGATCTCCTGGGAGAGGGGCAGAGACCCAGTACTTC. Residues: CSAGSPGRGAETQYF.

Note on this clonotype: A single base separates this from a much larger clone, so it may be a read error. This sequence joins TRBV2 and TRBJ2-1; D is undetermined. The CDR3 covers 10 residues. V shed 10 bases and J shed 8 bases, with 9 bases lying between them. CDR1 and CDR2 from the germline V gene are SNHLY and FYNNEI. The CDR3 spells CATRSHEQFF. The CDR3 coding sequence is TGTGCCACCAGGTCGCATGAGCAGTTCTTC.

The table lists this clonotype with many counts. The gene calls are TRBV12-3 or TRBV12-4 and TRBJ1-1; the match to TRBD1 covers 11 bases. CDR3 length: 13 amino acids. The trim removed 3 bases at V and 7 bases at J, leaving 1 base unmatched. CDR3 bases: TGTGCCAGCAGTTTGGGACAGGGGGTTGAAGCTTTCTTT. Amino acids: CASSLGQGVEAFF.

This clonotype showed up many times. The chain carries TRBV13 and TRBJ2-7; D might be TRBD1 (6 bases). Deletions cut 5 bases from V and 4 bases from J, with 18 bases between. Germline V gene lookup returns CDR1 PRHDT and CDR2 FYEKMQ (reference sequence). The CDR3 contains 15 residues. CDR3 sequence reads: CASSGSYGGRYEQYF. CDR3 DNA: TGTGCCAGCAGCGGATCCTATGGGGGCAGATACGAGCAGTACTTC.

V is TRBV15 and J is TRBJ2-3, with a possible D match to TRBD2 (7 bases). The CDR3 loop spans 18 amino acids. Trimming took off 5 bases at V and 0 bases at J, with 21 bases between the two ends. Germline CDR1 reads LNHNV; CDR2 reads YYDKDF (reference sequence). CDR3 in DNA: TGTGCCACCAGCCGAGTACGGGGGGCCTCGCCTAGCACAGATACGCAGTATTTT. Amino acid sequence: CATSRVRGASPSTDTQYF.